This is a list of T cell receptor beta chains from one sample in a study of CD8 T cells in ankylosing spondylitis. TCRdb itself ran the 5' RACE reads through MiXCR, one entry per CDR3 protein. The table has 250,000 or so distinct CDR3 sequences, approximately 20% seen once; the top ten hold roughly 34%. The sequenced sample consisted of blood, either unsorted or a sorted T cell fraction (not recorded which). The receptors here all came from a male donor with ankylosing spondylitis or in good health (not recorded which). Both conserved end residues are part of each CDR3. D genes are given only for firm matches. Part of the rows lack a size; the others show once, few, many or a class for expanded clones.

j_gene | abundance | d_gene | v_gene | CDR3aa | CDR3nt
TRBJ2-1 | . | . | TRBV4-3 | CASSPLVALGNEQFF | TGCGCCAGCAGCCCCCTGGTTGCGCTGGGCAATGAGCAGTTCTTC
TRBJ2-1 | . | . | TRBV12-3/TRBV12-4 | CAFRFGLSSGPSSYNEQFF | TGTGCCTTCAGGTTCGGACTGTCCAGCGGCCCGAGCTCCTACAATGAGCAGTTCTTC
TRBJ2-3 | . | TRBD1 | TRBV24-1 | CATSDLTGEDTQYF | TGTGCCACCAGTGATTTGACAGGGGAAGATACGCAGTATTTT
TRBJ2-7 | . | . | TRBV18 | CASSPSTDAPYEQYF | TGTGCCAGCTCACCATCGACAGACGCTCCCTACGAGCAGTACTTC
TRBJ1-1 | few | . | TRBV29-1 | CSVEDMNGPNTEAFF | TGCAGCGTTGAAGATATGAACGGACCGAACACTGAAGCTTTCTTT
TRBJ1-1 | . | . | TRBV11-2 | CASSFQTSWVGTEAFF | TGTGCCAGCAGCTTCCAGACAAGCTGGGTCGGCACTGAAGCTTTCTTT
TRBJ2-3 | many | TRBD2 | TRBV3-1 | CASSGTSGSGTHLRSTDTQYF | TGTGCCAGCAGTGGAACTAGCGGGAGCGGAACGCACCTCCGTAGCACAGATACGCAGTATTTT
TRBJ2-5 | . | . | TRBV7-3 | CASSLTGSQRETQYF | TGTGCCAGCAGCTTAACCGGGAGCCAAAGAGAGACCCAGTACTTC
TRBJ2-7 | few | . | TRBV18 | CASSQQGPTYEQYF | TGTGCCAGCTCACAACAGGGTCCGACCTACGAGCAGTACTTC
TRBJ2-7 | few | . | TRBV20-1 | CSARDLDYTYEQYF | TGCAGTGCTAGAGATTTGGACTACACCTACGAGCAGTACTTC
TRBJ2-1 | . | TRBD1 | TRBV10-3 | CAIKTGTGPNNEQFF | TGTGCCATTAAAACCGGGACAGGTCCAAACAATGAGCAGTTCTTC